Listed here are 22 T cell receptor beta chains from one sample, sequenced in a study of blood T cell repertoires in COVID-19 (dated by TCRdb to 2018 to 2020). Library method: the immunoSEQ multiplex PCR assay. TCRdb provides this immuneACCESS table in a form limited to in-frame rearrangements. Some clones are lacking; in checked studies, under half of them reflect an unresolved V gene, and why the rest are absent is not known. This sample is represented by approximately 330,000 clones; about 87% of them were singletons. Of the sample, approximately 10% is held by the ten largest clones. Sequenced sample: peripheral blood. The receptors shown here come from a man in his thirties or forties with COVID-19, enrolled during active disease.

The chain combines TRBV7-3 with TRBJ2-3, with D maybe TRBD1 (7 bases). The length of the CDR3 is 14 residues. CDR1 and CDR2 (germline): SGHTA, FQGTGA. V was cut by 5 bases and J by 1 base, with 10 bases left in between. CDR3 residues: CASSRGTGTDTQYF. The CDR3 DNA reads as TGTGCCAGCAGCCGCGGGACAGGCACAGATACGCAGTATTTT.

The chain combines TRBV5-1 with TRBJ2-3; no clear D. With 0 bases removed from V and 0 bases from J, the gap between germline ends came to 5 bases. The CDR3 has 14 residues. Germline CDR1 reads SGHRS; CDR2 reads YFSETQ. CDR3 bases: TGCGCCAGCAGCTTGGATCAAAGCACAGATACGCAGTATTTT. This sequence encodes CASSLDQSTDTQYF.

CDR3 DNA sequence: TGTGCCAGCAACAGGGTCAACACAGATACGCAGTATTTT. This codes for CASNRVNTDTQYF. V and J are TRBV2 and TRBJ2-3, with D maybe TRBD1 (6 bases). CDR3 length: 13 residues. Trimming removed 7 bases from V and 2 bases from J, with 10 bases in between. The germline CDR1 and CDR2 sequences are SNHLY and FYNNEI.

This clone appeared once. The chain recombines TRBV9 with TRBJ1-6; D may be TRBD1 (6 bases). This CDR3 spans 17 amino acids. Trimming removed 3 bases at V and 6 bases at J, with 19 bases between. Germline loops: CDR1 SGDLS, CDR2 YYNGEE. The CDR3 loop is CASSGGGPISANSPLHF. The CDR3 DNA reads TGTGCCAGCAGCGGCGGGGGGCCCATCTCGGCTAATTCACCCCTCCACTTT.

A remark on this clone: A read error is likely, as this CDR3 ends without the conserved phenylalanine or tryptophan. The limits of the CDR3 on the DNA are not certain, so only TCRdb's listed CDR3 is given. J is TRBJ2-7 and V is TRBV21-1; TRBD1, the D gene given by the table, was not confirmed from the DNA. TRBV21-1 is listed as a pseudogene. A total of 11 residues make up the CDR3, ends included. This CDR3 is CASSTKNRGTS.

This clone was recorded only once. The J gene is TRBJ2-7, the V gene TRBV20-1, with 11 nucleotides matching TRBD2. The V and J ends lost 3 bases and 4 bases, in that order; junction bases with no gene match: 11. The CDR3 consists of 16 residues. CDR1 is DFQATT and CDR2 is SNEGSKA in the germline V gene (reference sequence). The CDR3 nucleotides read TGCAGTGCTAGTAGCCCACTAGCGGGGGTAAATTACGAGCAGTACTTC. This codes for CSASSPLAGVNYEQYF.

V gene TRBV19 combines with J gene TRBJ2-1; 13 bases are shared with TRBD2. CDR3 length: 16 residues. Germline V lookup: CDR1 LNHDA, CDR2 SQIVND (reference sequence). V shed 6 bases and J 7 bases; nucleotides not matched to a gene: 9. The CDR3 DNA reads TGTGCCAGTAGCAACTCCGGGACTAGCGGGAAGAATGAGCAGTTCTTC. Protein: CASSNSGTSGKNEQFF.

The rearrangement links TRBV19 to TRBJ2-7, with TRBD1 as a possible D gene (6 bases). The ends were cut back, 3 bases at V and 5 bases at J, with 14 bases in the middle. Per the germline V gene, CDR1 is LNHDA and CDR2 is SQIVND (reference sequence). The CDR3 is 14 residues long. CDR3 coding DNA: TGTGCCAGTAGTATTGGTACAGGGTTCAACGAGCAGTACTTC. Protein sequence: CASSIGTGFNEQYF.

This clone was detected once. The V call is TRBV11-2, the J call TRBJ1-4; a possible D gene is TRBD1 (5 bases). V lost 6 bases and J lost 7, with 30 bases in between. The germline gives CDR1 SGHAT, CDR2 FQNNGV. The CDR3 extends over 19 amino acids. The CDR3 spells CASRATNLRDSRDGEKLFF. In DNA, the CDR3 is TGTGCCAGCAGGGCGACGAACTTACGGGACTCAAGAGACGGTGAAAAACTGTTTTTT.

This chain uses TRBV6-2 or TRBV6-3 with TRBJ2-3; TRBD2 agrees at 10 bases. Trimming cost V 8 bases and J 2 bases; bases outside gene matches: 7. Germline values: CDR1 MNHEY, CDR2 SVGEGT. The CDR3 has 15 amino acids. The CDR3 coding sequence is TGTGCCAGCTGCCGGACTAGCGGCCACACAGATACGCAGTATTTT. It specifies CASCRTSGHTDTQYF.

The gene calls are TRBV29-1 and TRBJ1-1; 7 bases are shared with TRBD1. J gave up 1 base and V 4 bases, and 3 bases lay outside the gene matches. The length of the CDR3 is 13 residues. In germline, CDR1 is SQVTM, CDR2 ANQGSEA. CDR3 sequence (DNA): TGCAGCGTTGCAGGGGGGCGGAACACTGAAGCTTTCTTT. It encodes CSVAGGRNTEAFF.

This chain joins TRBV29-1 and TRBJ2-1; 12 bases line up with TRBD2. The trim removed 7 bases at V and 15 bases at J, leaving 16 bases unmatched. Germline lookup yields CDR1 SQVTM and CDR2 ANQGSEA. This CDR3 has 14 amino acids. The CDR3 here is CSAPSLAGGSHAFF. DNA of the CDR3: TGCAGCGCACCCTCACTAGCGGGGGGTTCCCATGCGTTCTTC.

CDR3 DNA sequence: TGTGCCATCAGTGAGTCAGGAGGAATAGGCAGCGCTCATTATGGCTACACCTTC. Amino acids: CAISESGGIGSAHYGYTF. V and J are TRBV10-3 and TRBJ1-2; D unclear. The CDR3 runs 18 residues. From germline, CDR1 is ENHRY and CDR2 SYGVKD. Deletions cut 0 bases from V and 5 bases from J, with 22 bases between.

In regard to this clone: Other DNA sequences in the sample encode the same CDR3. The chain links TRBV28 to TRBJ1-3, with 7 bases identical to TRBD1. This CDR3 is built from 14 residues. The germline gives CDR1 MDHEN, CDR2 SYDVKM. The ends lost 4 bases at V and 3 bases at J; junction bases unmatched: 3. CDR3 sequence (DNA): TGTGCCAGCAGTTCCACAGGGGTTGGAAACACCATATATTTT. Translation gives CASSSTGVGNTIYF. Variable domain in full (rest from reference TRBV28 and TRBJ1-3): DVKVTQSSRYLVKRTGEKVFLECVQDMDHENMFWYRQDPGLGLRLIYFSYDVKMKEKGDIPEGYSVSREKKERFSLILESASTNQTSMYLCASSSTGVGNTIYFGEGSWLTVV.

The gene calls are TRBV7-3 and TRBJ2-1, with TRBD2 identical over 10 bases. The CDR3 is 15 residues long. V lost 4 bases to trimming and J lost 12 bases; unmatched junction nucleotides: 12. Germline CDR1 reads SGHTA; CDR2 reads FQGTGA. CDR3 protein: CASSSSLAGGPGQFF. The CDR3, as DNA: TGTGCCAGCAGCTCGTCATTAGCGGGGGGCCCGGGGCAGTTCTTC.

The chain couples TRBV6-5 to TRBJ2-5; unclear D gene. V lost 6 bases and J 2 bases, leaving 10 bases between the germline ends. Germline-derived CDR1 and CDR2 are MNHEY and SVGAGI. The CDR3 spans 13 residues. As DNA, the CDR3 is TGTGCCAGCAGACCCACAGCTCAAGAGACCCAGTACTTC. Amino acid sequence: CASRPTAQETQYF.

The CDR3, as DNA: TGCGCCAGCAGCTCCCGTCCAGGATCTGGAAACACCATATATTTT. As protein: CASSSRPGSGNTIYF. V is TRBV5-1 and J is TRBJ1-3; D uncertain. The CDR3 has 15 residues. Trimming left V 3 bases short and J 1 base short, with 11 bases between. Germline-derived CDR1 and CDR2 are SGHRS and YFSETQ.

The rearrangement uses TRBV5-5 and TRBJ2-7; D gene ambiguous. Per germline, CDR1 SGHKS and CDR2 YYEKEE (reference sequence). This CDR3 spans 13 amino acids. The V end lost 2 bases, the J end lost 7 bases, and 13 bases lay between the germline ends. The CDR3 nucleotides are TGTGCCAGCAGCTTTGTCTCCGGGTGGGAGCAGTACTTC. Protein sequence: CASSFVSGWEQYF.

The rearrangement joins TRBV25-1 to TRBJ2-7; weak D call: TRBD2 (5 bases). CDR3 length equals 12 residues. CDR1 and CDR2 from the germline V gene are MGHDK and SYGVNS. Trimming cost V 7 bases and J 0 bases, with 7 bases left between them. For the CDR3, the DNA is TGTGCCAGCAAAGGGAGCTCCTACGAGCAGTACTTC. It yields the protein CASKGSSYEQYF.

V usage is TRBV6-2 or TRBV6-3 and J usage is TRBJ1-1; D unresolved. Germline V gene sequence: CDR1 MNHEY, CDR2 SVGEGT. The CDR3 contains 14 residues. V lost 6 bases to trimming and J lost 1 base, with 12 bases between them. Here the CDR3 reads CASSRGGSNTEAFF. The CDR3 DNA reads as TGTGCCAGCAGCCGCGGAGGCTCGAACACTGAAGCTTTCTTT.

The genes are TRBV30 and TRBJ2-2; weak D call: TRBD1 (6 bases). The V gene lost 3 bases and the J gene lost 4 bases, with 9 bases spanning the gap. CDR1 and CDR2 from the germline V gene are GTSNPN and SVGIG (reference sequence). This CDR3 contains 13 residues. The DNA for the CDR3 is TGTGCCTGGAGACGCAGGGGCACCGGGGAGCTGTTTTTT. Its translation is CAWRRRGTGELFF. The entire variable domain, with the rest obtained from reference TRBV30 and TRBJ2-2, is as follows: SQTIHQWPATLVQPVGSPLSLECTVEGTSNPNLYWYRQAAGRGLQLLFYSVGIGQISSEVPQNLSASRPQDRQFILSSKKLLLSDSGFYLCAWRRRGTGELFFGEGSRLTVL.

This chain connects TRBV12-5 to TRBJ2-2; D may be TRBD2 (5 bases). Germline CDR1 LGHNT, CDR2 FRNRAP. V gave up 0 bases and J gave up 6 bases, with 11 bases separating them. The CDR3 loop spans 15 amino acids. CDR3 DNA: TGTGCTAGTGGTTTGGTATATGAGGGCTCCGGGGAGCTGTTTTTT. Its translation is CASGLVYEGSGELFF.